The 6 T cell receptor beta chains listed next were all sequenced from one sample in a study of blood T cell repertoires in COVID-19. Here immunoSEQ multiplex PCR was the method, and the copy in TCRdb shows in-frame clones only, minus some. The table has fewer than 150,000 clones, roughly 86% seen once. Sequenced input: peripheral blood. The origin of the receptors is a man between 45 and 60 years old with active or convalescent COVID-19.

This chain connects TRBV7-2 to TRBJ2-1; D perhaps matches TRBD2 (6 bases). In germline, CDR1 is SGHTA, CDR2 FQGNSA. Between the trimmed V and J ends, which lost 7 bases and 8 bases, there was a span of 24 bases. The CDR3 extends over 16 amino acids. CDR3 protein: CASTFITGPRGDEQFF. In DNA form, the CDR3 reads TGTGCCAGCACCTTTATCACGGGGCCCCGCGGGGATGAGCAGTTCTTC.

The gene calls are TRBV24-1 and TRBJ1-5; TRBD1 matches 10 bases. This CDR3 is 15 amino acids long. The junction had 6 bases not matched to a gene; V was cut back by 4 bases and J by 7 bases. Germline V gives CDR1 KGHDR, CDR2 SFDVKD. CDR3 DNA sequence: TGTGCCACCAGTGACCCGGGGACAGGGGAACAGCCCCAGCATTTT. Translation gives CATSDPGTGEQPQHF.

This chain uses TRBV5-1 with TRBJ2-5, with a tentative D call TRBD2 (6 bases). This CDR3 comprises 16 residues. Germline CDR1 and CDR2: SGHRS and YFSETQ. Trimming took 5 bases from V and 2 from J, leaving 19 bases between them. Here the CDR3 DNA reads TGCGCCAGCAGTCTCAACTACGGGGGTTTACAAGAGACCCAGTACTTC. The encoded protein is CASSLNYGGLQETQYF.

This chain links TRBV9 with TRBJ2-7; 7 positions match TRBD2. V trimming: 1 base; J trimming: 3 bases; junction bases outside the gene matches: 4. Germline CDR1 and CDR2: SGDLS and YYNGEE. This CDR3 contains 14 residues. CDR3 in amino acids: CASSVRLADYEQYF. The CDR3 region has the DNA TGTGCCAGCAGCGTAAGGCTAGCGGACTACGAGCAGTACTTC.

V and J are TRBV5-4 and TRBJ1-6; TRBD1 matches at 8 bases. This CDR3 has 15 amino acids. Germline V gene lookup returns CDR1 SGHNT and CDR2 YYREEE (reference sequence). Trimming cost V 3 bases and J 6 bases; bases outside gene matches: 5. The CDR3 sequence: CASSSEQGVNSPLHF. CDR3 in DNA: TGTGCCAGCAGCTCGGAACAGGGGGTTAATTCACCCCTCCACTTT. Filled out from reference TRBV5-4 and TRBJ1-6, the complete variable domain reads ETGVTQSPTHLIKTRGQQVTLRCSSQSGHNTVSWYQQALGQGPQFIFQYYREEENGRGNFPPRFSGLQFPNYSSELNVNALELDDSALYLCASSSEQGVNSPLHFGNGTRLTVT.

The chain links TRBV18 to TRBJ1-4; 7 bases match TRBD1. CDR1 and CDR2 (germline): KGHSH, LQKENI. Trimming removed 4 bases from V and 7 bases from J; junction bases left unmatched: 15. The CDR3 sequence is 17 residues long. CDR3 sequence reads: CASSLSSVQGLGEKLFF. CDR3 bases: TGTGCCAGCTCACTTTCGTCTGTACAGGGGTTGGGTGAAAAACTGTTTTTT.